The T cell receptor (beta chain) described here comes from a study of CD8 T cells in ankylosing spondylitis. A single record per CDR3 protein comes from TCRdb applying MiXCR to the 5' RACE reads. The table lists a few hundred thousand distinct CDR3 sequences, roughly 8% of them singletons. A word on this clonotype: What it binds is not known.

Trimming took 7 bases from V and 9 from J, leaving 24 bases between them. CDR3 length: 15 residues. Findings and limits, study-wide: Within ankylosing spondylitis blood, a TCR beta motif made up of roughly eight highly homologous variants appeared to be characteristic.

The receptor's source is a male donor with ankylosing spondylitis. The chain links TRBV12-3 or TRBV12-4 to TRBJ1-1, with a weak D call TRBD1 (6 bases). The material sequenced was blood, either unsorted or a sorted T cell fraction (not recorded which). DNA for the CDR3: TGTGCCAGCACCCTCCCGACAGGCGGGGCAGAAAAAGCTTTCTTT. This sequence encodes CASTLPTGGAEKAFF.